This T cell receptor beta chain was identified during a study of identical twins. Regarding the study as a whole: The conclusions drew on cross-sectional statistical analysis instead of tracking the same donors. Memory repertoires showed no such pattern, whereas abundant cord blood beta clonotypes carried fewer insertions. Out-of-frame alpha sequences shared by twins were enriched for low generation probability.

Trimming stripped 10 bases from V and 6 bases from J, with 18 bases between. CDR3 length: 14 residues. This clonotype was seen only a few times. Its antigen is as yet unknown. The authors used template switching to add a universal primer site and gave cDNA unique molecular identifiers. TCRdb passed the 5' RACE reads through MiXCR, listing each CDR3 protein once. The sample consists of about 500,000 distinct CDR3 sequences, roughly 13% of them appearing once. This sample also appeared in a second study, on yellow fever vaccine responses in identical twins.

This clonotype was sampled from a woman between 18 and 29 years old in good health. The source material was CD4+ T cells sorted from blood. The chain employs TRBV12-3 or TRBV12-4 and TRBJ2-2, with TRBD2 as a possible D gene (6 bases). This CDR3 is CANSRTEGSGELFF. CDR3 sequence (DNA): TGTGCCAACAGCCGGACGGAGGGCTCCGGGGAGCTGTTTTTT.